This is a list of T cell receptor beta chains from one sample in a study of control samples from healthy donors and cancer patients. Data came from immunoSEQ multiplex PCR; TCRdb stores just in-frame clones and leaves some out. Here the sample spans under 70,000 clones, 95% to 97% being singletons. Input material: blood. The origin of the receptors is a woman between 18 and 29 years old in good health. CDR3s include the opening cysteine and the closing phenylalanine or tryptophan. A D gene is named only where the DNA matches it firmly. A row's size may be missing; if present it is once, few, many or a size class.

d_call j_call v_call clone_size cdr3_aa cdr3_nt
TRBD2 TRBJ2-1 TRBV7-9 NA CASRPGLAGGRNEQFF TGTGCCAGCAGACCTGGTCTAGCGGGGGGGAGAAATGAGCAGTTCTTC
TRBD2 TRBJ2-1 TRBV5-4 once CASSFPGLVYEQFF TGTGCCAGCAGTTTCCCAGGACTAGTCTATGAGCAGTTCTTC
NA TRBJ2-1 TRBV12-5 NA CASGRYNEQFF TGTGCTAGTGGACGGTACAATGAGCAGTTCTTC
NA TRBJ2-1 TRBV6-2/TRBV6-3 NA CASSYSYNEQFF TGTGCCAGCAGTTACTCGTACAATGAGCAGTTCTTC
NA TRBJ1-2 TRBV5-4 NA CASSPEPGLSNYGYTF TGTGCCAGCAGCCCCGAACCGGGACTTTCTAACTATGGCTACACCTTC
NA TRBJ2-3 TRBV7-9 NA CASSPLGGGTDTQYF TGTGCCAGCAGCCCCCTTGGTGGGGGCACAGATACGCAGTATTTT
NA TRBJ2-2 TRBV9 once CASSVVSGELFF TGTGCCAGCAGCGTAGTGAGCGGGGAGCTGTTTTTT
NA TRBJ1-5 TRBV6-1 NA CASSEETGWDPQHF TGTGCCAGCAGTGAAGAGACGGGCTGGGATCCCCAGCATTTT
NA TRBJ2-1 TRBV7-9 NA CASSLAGVAYNEQFF TGTGCCAGCAGCTTAGCGGGGGTAGCCTACAATGAGCAGTTCTTC
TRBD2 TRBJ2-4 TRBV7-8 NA CASSQTSHKNIQYF TGTGCCAGCAGCCAGACTAGCCACAAAAACATTCAGTACTTC
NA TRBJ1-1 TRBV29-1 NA CSVVEGWGTEAFF TGCAGCGTTGTGGAGGGTTGGGGCACTGAAGCTTTCTTT
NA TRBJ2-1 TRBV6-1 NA CASSEVGDLGEQFF TGTGCCAGCAGTGAAGTGGGGGACCTGGGTGAGCAGTTCTTC
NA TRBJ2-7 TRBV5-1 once CASTMKGGPYEQYF TGCGCCAGCACGATGAAAGGGGGTCCCTACGAGCAGTACTTC
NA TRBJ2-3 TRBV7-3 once CASSLTGQGTDTQYF TGTGCCAGCAGCTTAACCGGGCAGGGCACAGATACGCAGTATTTT
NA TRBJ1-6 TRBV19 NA CASSTTGVISPLHF TGTGCCAGTAGTACGACAGGCGTAATATCACCCCTCCACTTT
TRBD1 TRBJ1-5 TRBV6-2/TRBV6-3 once CASSYGLDRVQPQHF TGTGCCAGCAGTTACGGCCTCGACAGGGTTCAGCCCCAGCATTTT
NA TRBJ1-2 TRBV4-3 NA CASSQRTGTAHGYTF TGCGCCAGCAGCCAACGAACTGGGACGGCCCATGGCTACACCTTC
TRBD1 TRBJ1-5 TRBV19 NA CASSDRVGRNQPQHF TGTGCCAGTAGTGACAGGGTCGGACGCAATCAGCCCCAGCATTTT
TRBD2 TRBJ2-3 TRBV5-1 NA CASSLTAGGPTDTQYF TGCGCCAGCAGCTTAACCGCGGGGGGGCCCACAGATACGCAGTATTTT
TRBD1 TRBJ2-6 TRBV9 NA CASSVRDRGSGANVLTF TGTGCCAGCAGCGTCCGGGACAGGGGGTCTGGGGCCAACGTCCTGACTTTC
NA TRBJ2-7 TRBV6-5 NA CASSLVGYEQYF TGTGCCAGCAGCCTAGTGGGTTACGAGCAGTACTTC
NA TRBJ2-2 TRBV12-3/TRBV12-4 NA CASSLFGELFF TGTGCCAGCAGTTTATTCGGGGAGCTGTTTTTT
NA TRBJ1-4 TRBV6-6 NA CASTTGGRGEKLFF TGTGCCAGCACCACTGGGGGGAGGGGTGAAAAACTGTTTTTT
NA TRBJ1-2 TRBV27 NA CASSRKTGPNYGYTF TGTGCCAGCAGCCGAAAGACAGGACCAAATTATGGCTACACCTTC
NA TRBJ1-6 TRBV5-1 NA CASSLVSTGNSPLHF TGCGCCAGCAGCTTGGTATCAACAGGGAATTCACCCCTCCACTTT
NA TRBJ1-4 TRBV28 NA CASSFRGSGEKLFF TGTGCCAGCAGTTTTAGAGGATCGGGTGAAAAACTGTTTTTT
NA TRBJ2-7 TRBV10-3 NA CATAGRDSGYEQYF TGTGCCACCGCGGGGCGGGACTCGGGCTACGAGCAGTACTTC
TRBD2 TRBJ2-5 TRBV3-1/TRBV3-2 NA CASSPRLAGGLKVETQYF TGTGCCAGCAGCCCCCGACTAGCGGGGGGGCTGAAGGTAGAGACCCAGTACTTC
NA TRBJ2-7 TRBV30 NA CAFARDRPYEQYF TGTGCCTTCGCCCGGGACCGTCCCTACGAGCAGTACTTC
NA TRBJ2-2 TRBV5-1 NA CASSRVVATGELFF TGCGCCAGCAGCCGAGTAGTGGCCACCGGGGAGCTGTTTTTT
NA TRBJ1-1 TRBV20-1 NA CSLCQDTEAFF TGCAGTCTCTGTCAGGACACTGAAGCTTTCTTT
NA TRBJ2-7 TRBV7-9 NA CASSPRLVYLHEQYF TGTGCCAGCAGCCCCCGTTTGGTATATCTACACGAGCAGTACTTC
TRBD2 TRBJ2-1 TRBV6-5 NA CASSYASGVYEQFF TGTGCCAGCAGTTACGCTAGCGGGGTCTATGAGCAGTTCTTC
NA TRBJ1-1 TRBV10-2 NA CASRGGGYTEAFF TGCGCCAGCAGGGGGGGAGGGTACACTGAAGCTTTCTTT
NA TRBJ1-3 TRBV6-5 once CASSRSGSSGNTIYF TGTGCCAGCAGTAGGTCGGGGAGCTCTGGAAACACCATATATTTT
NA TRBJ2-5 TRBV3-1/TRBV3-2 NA CASSWTAYQETQYF TGTGCCAGCAGCTGGACAGCGTACCAAGAGACCCAGTACTTC
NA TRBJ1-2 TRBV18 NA CASSRGSNYGYTF TGTGCCAGCTCACGAGGATCTAACTATGGCTACACCTTC
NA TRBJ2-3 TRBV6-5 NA CASRGLVDTQYF TGTGCCAGCAGGGGGCTTGTAGATACGCAGTATTTT
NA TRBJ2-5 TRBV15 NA CATSRGEASLETQYF TGTGCCACCAGCAGAGGGGAGGCTAGCTTGGAGACCCAGTACTTC
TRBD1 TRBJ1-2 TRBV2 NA CASSEDRGIYGYTF TGTGCCAGCAGTGAAGACAGGGGCATCTATGGCTACACCTTC
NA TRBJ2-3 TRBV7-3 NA CASSKGRTDTQYF TGTGCCAGCAGCAAAGGGAGAACAGATACGCAGTATTTT
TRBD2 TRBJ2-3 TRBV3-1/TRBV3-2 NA CASSPGLVVDTQYF TGTGCCAGCAGCCCGGGACTAGTTGTGGATACGCAGTATTTT
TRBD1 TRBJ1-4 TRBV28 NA CASSNLLWDRGCEKLFF TGTGCCAGCAGTAACCTATTATGGGACAGGGGGTGCGAAAAACTGTTTTTT
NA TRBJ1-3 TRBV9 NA CASSGTGTSDTIYF TGTGCCAGCAGCGGAACAGGGACATCTGACACCATATATTTT
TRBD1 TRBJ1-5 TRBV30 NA CAWSLPGTGVNQPQHF TGTGCCTGGAGTCTCCCCGGGACAGGTGTTAATCAGCCCCAGCATTTT
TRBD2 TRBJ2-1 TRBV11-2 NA CASRTQRGTSYNEQFF TGTGCCAGCAGGACACAGCGGGGGACCTCCTACAATGAGCAGTTCTTC
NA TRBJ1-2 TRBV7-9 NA CASSLGAYGYTF TGTGCCAGCAGCTTAGGGGCGTATGGCTACACCTTC
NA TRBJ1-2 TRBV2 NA CASSESALGTGYTF TGTGCCAGCAGTGAATCCGCCCTAGGGACCGGCTACACCTTC
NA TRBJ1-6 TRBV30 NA CAWKGVGGNSPLHF TGTGCCTGGAAAGGTGTGGGTGGCAATTCACCCCTCCACTTT
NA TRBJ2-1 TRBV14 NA CASSPTGNEQFF TGTGCCAGCAGCCCTACAGGGAATGAGCAGTTCTTC